A single sample is the source of the 28 T cell receptor beta chains below, sequenced in a study of blood T cell repertoires in COVID-19. Sequencing used immunoSEQ multiplex PCR; TCRdb keeps in-frame clones, though not all of them. The table shows 90,000 to 120,000 clones, with more than 80% occurring only once. Sequences were obtained from peripheral blood. These receptors originate from a man aged 35 to 55 with active or convalescent COVID-19.

V is TRBV27 and J is TRBJ1-6, with 7 nucleotides matching TRBD1. CDR1 is MNHEY and CDR2 is SMNVEV in the germline V gene (reference sequence). The CDR3 totals 14 residues. V gave up 5 bases and J gave up 9 bases; unmatched junction bases: 7. The CDR3 spells CASSTDRWVSPLHF. The DNA of the CDR3 is TGTGCCAGCAGTACGGACAGGTGGGTTTCACCCCTCCACTTT.

In DNA, the CDR3 is TGTGCCAGCAGCACCCGGACTAGCGCAGATACGCAGTATTTT. Amino acids: CASSTRTSADTQYF. The rearrangement links TRBV7-2 to TRBJ2-3; 9 nucleotides line up with TRBD2. Germline V gene lookup returns CDR1 SGHTA and CDR2 FQGNSA. The CDR3 sequence is 14 residues long. Trimming removed 5 bases from V and 4 bases from J; junction bases left unmatched: 4.

The rearrangement links TRBV7-9 to TRBJ2-1, with 8 positions matching TRBD2. The germline gives CDR1 SEHNR, CDR2 FQNEAQ (reference sequence). The CDR3 totals 17 residues. V lost 5 bases to trimming and J lost 4 bases; unmatched junction nucleotides: 13. The CDR3 reads CASSPGLGLASYNEQFF. CDR3 coding DNA: TGTGCCAGCAGCCCCGGGCTCGGACTAGCCTCTTACAATGAGCAGTTCTTC.

The rearrangement joins TRBV27 to TRBJ2-7; a weak D match, TRBD2 (6 bases). The length of the CDR3 is 15 residues. CDR1 is MNHEY and CDR2 is SMNVEV in the germline V gene (reference sequence). Trimming took off 7 bases at V and 0 bases at J, with 16 bases between the two ends. This CDR3 is CASTWGSGSSYEQYF. CDR3 DNA sequence: TGTGCCAGCACATGGGGTAGCGGTTCCTCCTACGAGCAGTACTTC.

This clone showed up just once. V and J are TRBV28 and TRBJ2-1; 12 bases match TRBD2. V lost 5 bases and J lost 8; bases outside the gene matches: 7. The CDR3 runs to 15 residues. Germline V gene data show CDR1 as MDHEN and CDR2 as SYDVKM. CDR3 nucleotides: TGTGCCAGCAGTATTCTAGCGGGAGGGCCCGATGAGCAGTTCTTC. Translation: CASSILAGGPDEQFF.

The chain has TRBV28 and TRBJ1-2, with TRBD1 identical over 9 bases. The germline gives CDR1 MDHEN, CDR2 SYDVKM. V was pared by 2 bases and J by 4 bases, with 5 bases of the junction left unmatched. The CDR3 runs 15 residues. CDR3 residues: CASSLRDREAYGYTF. DNA of the CDR3: TGTGCCAGCAGTTTAAGGGACAGGGAGGCCTATGGCTACACCTTC.

The V gene is TRBV18, the J gene TRBJ2-2, with TRBD2 matching over 8 bases. This CDR3 has 21 amino acids. With 0 bases clipped from V and 2 bases from J, the junction kept 17 bases outside the gene matches. Germline V lookup: CDR1 KGHSH, CDR2 LQKENI. The CDR3 nucleotides read TGTGCCAGCTCACCACCGCTACAGATGAGTGTACTAGCGGAAAACACCGGGGAGCTGTTTTTT. Translation: CASSPPLQMSVLAENTGELFF.

This clone was observed a single time. The chain carries TRBV28 and TRBJ2-1, with D possibly being TRBD2 (5 bases). The CDR3 has 14 amino acids. V was shortened by 4 bases and J by 5 bases, with 12 bases between the two germline ends. Per germline, CDR1 MDHEN and CDR2 SYDVKM. This CDR3 reads CASSWGASHNEQFF. In nucleotides, the CDR3 is TGTGCCAGCAGTTGGGGAGCGTCCCACAATGAGCAGTTCTTC.

The chain employs TRBV7-2 and TRBJ2-7; 8 bases align to TRBD1. The CDR3 is made up of 14 amino acids. Losses at the gene ends were 5 bases for V and 2 bases for J; bases not matched to a gene: 5. In germline, CDR1 is SGHTA, CDR2 FQGNSA. CDR3 sequence reads: CASSQDRGPYEQYF. The CDR3 DNA sequence: TGTGCCAGCAGCCAAGACAGGGGACCCTACGAGCAGTACTTC.

The chain links TRBV6-2 or TRBV6-3 to TRBJ1-5; the D gene is possibly TRBD1 (5 bases). Germline assignment: CDR1 MNHEY and CDR2 SVGEGT. This CDR3 region has 13 residues. V was pared by 4 bases and J by 6 bases, with 10 bases between. DNA of the CDR3: TGTGCCAGCAGTTCGCAGGGTGCTCAGCCCCAGCATTTT. Its translation: CASSSQGAQPQHF.

J is TRBJ2-7 and V is TRBV25-1, with D possibly matching TRBD2 (5 bases). V lost 9 bases and J lost 7, with 19 bases in between. This CDR3 has 13 amino acids. Germline assignment: CDR1 MGHDK and CDR2 SYGVNS. The CDR3 sequence is CASSPSGPGEQYF. CDR3 in DNA: TGTGCCAGTTCCCCGAGCGGTCCGGGGGAGCAGTACTTC.

The rearrangement uses TRBV28 and TRBJ2-1, with D unresolved. The germline gives CDR1 MDHEN, CDR2 SYDVKM. V was trimmed by 2 bases and J by 7 bases, leaving 12 bases between them. The CDR3 sequence is 14 residues long. The CDR3 loop reads CASSLGSLRNEQFF. The CDR3, as DNA: TGTGCCAGCAGTTTAGGATCCCTGAGGAATGAGCAGTTCTTC.

The J gene is TRBJ2-3, the V gene TRBV28; TRBD2 matches at 8 bases. The germline gives CDR1 MDHEN, CDR2 SYDVKM. The CDR3 has 16 amino acids. V lost 1 base to trimming and J lost 8 bases; unmatched junction nucleotides: 11. The CDR3 loop reads CASSLLSAGDLGTQYF. CDR3 nucleotides: TGTGCCAGCAGTTTATTATCAGCGGGAGATTTGGGTACGCAGTATTTT.

The rearrangement links TRBV19 to TRBJ1-1; the D gene is possibly TRBD1 (6 bases). The CDR3 covers 13 residues. The V end was cut by 6 bases, the J end by 5 bases, with 13 bases between. In germline, CDR1 is LNHDA, CDR2 SQIVND (reference sequence). The CDR3 DNA reads TGTGCCAGTAGCGCACAGGGTTCAACTGAAGCTTTCTTT. Amino acid sequence: CASSAQGSTEAFF.

The chain employs TRBV9 and TRBJ1-1, with a possible D match to TRBD1 (5 bases). Per the germline V gene, CDR1 is SGDLS and CDR2 is YYNGEE. This CDR3 is 14 amino acids long. Trimming shortened V by 4 bases and J by 1 base, and 11 bases separated the two germline ends. The CDR3 loop is CASSRQLQNTEAFF. CDR3 bases: TGTGCCAGCAGCCGACAGCTGCAGAACACTGAAGCTTTCTTT.

As DNA, the CDR3 is TGTGCCAGCAGCCGCGCGGACAGAGTAGAGTACTTC. Translating it yields CASSRADRVEYF. The chain employs TRBV7-9 and TRBJ2-4; possible D gene TRBD1, 6 bases. Germline lookup yields CDR1 SEHNR and CDR2 FQNEAQ (reference sequence). The V end was cut by 5 bases, the J end by 14 bases, with 16 bases between. The CDR3 spans 12 residues. Using reference TRBV7-9 and TRBJ2-4 for the parts outside the CDR3, the full variable domain is DTGVSQNPRHKITKRGQNVTFRCDPISEHNRLYWYRQTLGQGPEFLTYFQNEAQLEKSRLLSDRFSAERPKGSFSTLEIQRTEQGDSAMYLCASSRADRVEYFGAGTRLSVL.

The chain joins TRBV30 to TRBJ2-1; 7 bases match TRBD2. The CDR3 is 14 residues long. Germline CDR1 reads GTSNPN; CDR2 reads SVGIG (reference sequence). The trim removed 2 bases at V and 4 bases at J, leaving 5 bases unmatched. The CDR3 protein is CAWSSLAVYNEQFF. The CDR3, as DNA: TGTGCCTGGAGTTCGCTAGCGGTTTACAATGAGCAGTTCTTC.

The chain recombines TRBV19 with TRBJ1-1, with 8 bases identical to TRBD1. The V and J ends lost 6 bases and 6 bases, in that order; junction bases with no gene match: 15. The germline V gene encodes CDR1 LNHDA and CDR2 SQIVND (reference sequence). The CDR3 is made up of 16 amino acids. The CDR3 nucleotides are TGTGCCAGTAGGAAAGTGGGGCAGGGGGCTGAGGCTGAAGCTTTCTTT. It is translated as CASRKVGQGAEAEAFF.

This rearrangement joins TRBV15 to TRBJ1-1; no clear D. The CDR3 runs 16 residues. CDR1 LNHNV and CDR2 YYDKDF come from the germline V gene (reference sequence). Trimming stripped 7 bases from V and 4 bases from J, with 22 bases between. The CDR3 nucleotides are TGTGCCACCAAGTGGAGTTCTTTCCGGTCGGCCACTGAAGCTTTCTTT. It is translated as CATKWSSFRSATEAFF.

The chain recombines TRBV4-1 with TRBJ2-7; a possible D gene is TRBD1 (6 bases). This CDR3 has 13 amino acids. Germline values: CDR1 MGHRA, CDR2 YSYEKL. The V gene lost 4 bases and the J gene lost 4 bases, with 11 bases spanning the gap. Here the CDR3 DNA reads TGCGCCAGCAGCCCCAAGGGACATTACGAGCAGTACTTC. Protein product: CASSPKGHYEQYF.

CDR3 region: CATSDLKDRSSYNSPLHF. DNA of the CDR3: TGTGCCACCAGTGATTTGAAGGACAGGAGCTCCTATAATTCACCCCTCCACTTT. The chain joins TRBV24-1 to TRBJ1-6, with TRBD1 matching 7 bases. The CDR3 has 18 amino acids. Unmatched junction bases numbered 4, after V lost 0 bases and J lost 0 bases. The germline gives CDR1 KGHDR, CDR2 SFDVKD.

This chain joins TRBV24-1 and TRBJ2-3; 10 nucleotides align to TRBD2. CDR1 and CDR2 (germline): KGHDR, SFDVKD. This CDR3 has 14 residues. The V gene end was trimmed by 9 bases and the J gene end by 3 bases; junction bases not matched to a gene: 5. CDR3 DNA sequence: TGTGCCACCGAGCGGGAGGGCCAGACAGATACGCAGTATTTT. Encoded protein: CATEREGQTDTQYF.

The chain joins TRBV12-5 to TRBJ2-1, with D perhaps matching TRBD2 (6 bases). The ends were cut back, 5 bases at V and 1 base at J, with 15 bases in the middle. The CDR3 extends over 16 amino acids. Germline V gene lookup returns CDR1 LGHNT and CDR2 FRNRAP. The CDR3 DNA sequence: TGTGCTAGTGGTCCTCCGTCCGGGAGTTCCTACAATGAGCAGTTCTTC. As protein: CASGPPSGSSYNEQFF. The complete variable domain, with remaining parts taken from reference TRBV12-5 and TRBJ2-1, reads DARVTQTPRHKVTEMGQEVTMRCQPILGHNTVFWYRQTMMQGLELLAYFRNRAPLDDSGMPKDRFSAEMPDATLATLKIQPSEPRDSAVYFCASGPPSGSSYNEQFFGPGTRLTVL.

The CDR3 DNA sequence: TGCGCCAGCAGCTTCGGCGGAGCGGTTGAGCAGTTCTTC. It encodes CASSFGGAVEQFF. The V and J genes are TRBV5-1 and TRBJ2-1, with D perhaps TRBD2 (5 bases). Looked up from germline, CDR1 is SGHRS and CDR2 is YFSETQ. CDR3 size: 13 residues. Trimming left V 2 bases short and J 9 bases short, with 12 bases between.

The J gene is TRBJ2-3, the V gene TRBV19; 12 bases line up with TRBD1. Germline-derived CDR1 and CDR2 are LNHDA and SQIVND (reference sequence). With V trimmed by 10 bases and J by 7 bases, 9 bases remained unmatched. The CDR3 consists of 14 residues. CDR3 sequence: CATAGTGGVYTQYF. DNA of the CDR3: TGTGCCACCGCCGGGACAGGGGGCGTGTATACGCAGTATTTT.

The chain has TRBV7-2 and TRBJ2-7; TRBD2 might be the D (6 bases). The CDR3 is 14 residues long. Between the trimmed V and J ends, which lost 2 bases and 0 bases, there was a span of 8 bases. Germline V gene sequence: CDR1 SGHTA, CDR2 FQGNSA. CDR3 sequence reads: CASSLRGTSYEQYF. The CDR3 DNA reads as TGTGCCAGCAGCTTACGGGGGACCTCCTACGAGCAGTACTTC. The complete variable domain, with remaining parts taken from reference TRBV7-2 and TRBJ2-7, reads GAGVSQSPSNKVTEKGKDVELRCDPISGHTALYWYRQSLGQGLEFLIYFQGNSAPDKSGLPSDRFSAERTGGSVSTLTIQRTQQEDSAVYLCASSLRGTSYEQYFGPGTRLTVT.

This chain uses TRBV5-1 with TRBJ1-2; the D is unclear. Germline V gene sequence: CDR1 SGHRS, CDR2 YFSETQ. V lost 3 bases and J lost 8, with 17 bases in between. The CDR3 runs 14 residues. The CDR3 coding sequence is TGCGCCAGCAGCTCCTACACCGCCGCGGTCGGCTACACCTTC. It encodes CASSSYTAAVGYTF. Drawing the rest from reference TRBV5-1 and TRBJ1-2, the complete variable domain is KAGVTQTPRYLIKTRGQQVTLSCSPISGHRSVSWYQQTPGQGLQFLFEYFSETQRNKGNFPGRFSGRQFSNSRSEMNVSTLELGDSALYLCASSSYTAAVGYTFGSGTRLTVV.

The V gene is TRBV28, the J gene TRBJ2-1; 9 bases are shared with TRBD1. V lost 4 bases, J lost 0 bases, and 10 bases stayed unmatched. This CDR3 spans 18 amino acids. Germline loops: CDR1 MDHEN, CDR2 SYDVKM. Here the CDR3 DNA reads TGTGCCAGCAGTTCCTCCCGGGACAGGGTGGTCTCCTACAATGAGCAGTTCTTC. It encodes CASSSSRDRVVSYNEQFF.